Below are 21 T cell receptor beta chains sequenced from a single sample in a study of a mutant IDH1 vaccine in newly diagnosed glioma. Time point here: week 11, during vaccination. Each dose delivered 300 ug of mutant IDH1 20-mer peptide subcutaneously with imiquimod. These receptors' targets are unknown. Measured with immunoSEQ multiplex PCR; TCRdb has only the in-frame clones, and not every one. This table holds fewer than 70,000 clones, approximately 80% found once. The sequencing used PBMCs, collected from a glioma patient whose treatment included an IDH1 peptide vaccine. These receptors all stem from a man under 40 with glioma.

The count of this clone is one. This chain connects TRBV15 to TRBJ2-1; D unclear. Looked up from germline, CDR1 is LNHNV and CDR2 is YYDKDF (reference sequence). The CDR3 sequence is 14 residues long. Trimming removed 1 base from V and 10 bases from J, with 14 bases in between. CDR3 amino acids: CATSRARTVGEQFF. The CDR3 DNA reads TGTGCCACCAGCAGAGCCCGAACTGTGGGCGAGCAGTTCTTC.

The chain combines TRBV6-5 with TRBJ1-2, with TRBD1 matching 11 bases. Germline CDR1 reads MNHEY; CDR2 reads SVGAGI. CDR3 length: 14 amino acids. V was clipped by 4 bases and J by 8 bases; unmatched bases: 6. The CDR3 region is CASSFQDRGQGYTF. The CDR3 DNA reads TGTGCCAGCAGTTTCCAGGACAGGGGGCAAGGCTACACCTTC.

The J gene is TRBJ2-1, the V gene TRBV7-2, with TRBD2 matching over 10 bases. The CDR3 spans 15 residues. Germline trimming cut 1 base from V and 6 bases from J; bases unmatched to any gene: 3. Germline loops: CDR1 SGHTA, CDR2 FQGNSA. CDR3 residues: CASSLVAGGPNEQFF. Written as DNA, the CDR3 is TGTGCCAGCAGCTTAGTAGCGGGGGGCCCCAATGAGCAGTTCTTC.

This clone was seen a handful of times. J is TRBJ2-7 and V is TRBV5-1; D not resolved. Per the germline V gene, CDR1 is SGHRS and CDR2 is YFSETQ. This CDR3 has 11 amino acids. V was cut by 4 bases and J by 1 base, with 3 bases left in between. The CDR3, as DNA: TGCGCCAGCAGCGGATCCTACGAGCAGTACTTC. Its translation: CASSGSYEQYF.

The V and J genes are TRBV27 and TRBJ2-1, with unresolved D. The length of the CDR3 is 11 residues. V lost 7 bases to trimming and J lost 10 bases, with 11 bases between them. Germline CDR1 reads MNHEY; CDR2 reads SMNVEV (reference sequence). CDR3: CASKSNREQFF. The CDR3 DNA sequence: TGTGCCAGCAAATCTAATCGGGAGCAGTTCTTC.

This chain's CDR3 is CATSRDNRVAYEQYF. CDR3 bases: TGTGCCACCAGCAGAGATAACAGGGTAGCCTACGAGCAGTACTTC. This rearrangement joins TRBV15 to TRBJ2-7; D might be TRBD1 (6 bases). V was pared by 0 bases and J by 2 bases, with 11 bases between. Germline-derived CDR1 and CDR2 are LNHNV and YYDKDF (reference sequence). The CDR3 spans 15 residues.

The rearrangement links TRBV27 to TRBJ2-1, with TRBD2 identical over 8 bases. Germline CDR1 reads MNHEY; CDR2 reads SMNVEV (reference sequence). The CDR3 sequence is 15 residues long. With V trimmed by 1 base and J by 9 bases, 8 bases remained unmatched. CDR3 nucleotides: TGTGCCAGCAGTTTATTTCGGGGGGGGCTCTCTGAGCAGTTCTTC. Translating gives CASSLFRGGLSEQFF.

The chain is built from TRBV6-6 and TRBJ2-1; no clear D gene. This CDR3 spans 11 amino acids. CDR1 and CDR2 (germline): MNHNY, SVGAGI (reference sequence). Trimming removed 5 bases at V and 4 bases at J, with 3 bases between. CDR3 in DNA: TGTGCCAGCAGTGCATACAATGAGCAGTTCTTC. Its translation: CASSAYNEQFF.

The chain links TRBV5-4 to TRBJ1-1, with D possibly being TRBD1 (5 bases). Germline values: CDR1 SGHNT, CDR2 YYREEE (reference sequence). This CDR3 is 14 amino acids long. V shed 3 bases and J shed 6 bases, with 15 bases lying between them. For the CDR3, the DNA is TGTGCCAGCAGCTCGGGGCCCCAATCCGCTGAAGCTTTCTTT. It codes for CASSSGPQSAEAFF.

The V gene is TRBV6-4, the J gene TRBJ2-1; possibly TRBD1 for D (5 bases). Trimming took off 6 bases at V and 8 bases at J, with 20 bases between the two ends. The CDR3 runs to 15 residues. The V gene's germline CDR1 is MRHNA and CDR2 SNTAGT. CDR3 DNA sequence: TGTGCCAGCAGGATCAACAGTGGTAGGACACATGAGCAGTTCTTC. Its translation is CASRINSGRTHEQFF.

CDR3 DNA: TGTGCCAGCAGTTACGACGGGGGACAGGGAGGCTACACCTTC. Protein sequence: CASSYDGGQGGYTF. The J gene is TRBJ1-2, the V gene TRBV6-5, with 9 bases identical to TRBD1. Unmatched junction bases numbered 6, after V lost 2 bases and J lost 8 bases. CDR1 is MNHEY and CDR2 is SVGAGI in the germline V gene. CDR3 length: 14 residues.

The V and J genes are TRBV9 and TRBJ2-3, with 10 bases fitting TRBD2. The CDR3 is 17 residues long. Germline V gene sequence: CDR1 SGDLS, CDR2 YYNGEE. The V gene end was trimmed by 3 bases and the J gene end by 0 bases; junction bases not matched to a gene: 7. For the CDR3, the DNA is TGTGCCAGCAGCGGAGGACTAGCGGATCTTAGCACAGATACGCAGTATTTT. Translated, it gives CASSGGLADLSTDTQYF.

The chain links TRBV7-9 to TRBJ1-2; the match to TRBD1 covers 10 bases. The junction had 2 bases not matched to a gene; V was cut back by 1 base and J by 6 bases. The V gene's germline CDR1 is SEHNR and CDR2 FQNEAQ (reference sequence). This CDR3 spans 14 amino acids. DNA for the CDR3: TGTGCCAGCAGCTTAGGGACAGGGGGGGATGGCTACACCTTC. Translation: CASSLGTGGDGYTF.

The chain couples TRBV7-3 to TRBJ2-1; perhaps TRBD2 as D (6 bases). V lost 1 base and J lost 7, with 11 bases in between. Germline CDR1 SGHTA, CDR2 FQGTGA. The CDR3 is made up of 14 amino acids. CDR3 loop: CASSLMPSDNEQFF. The CDR3 DNA sequence: TGTGCCAGCAGCTTAATGCCTAGCGATAATGAGCAGTTCTTC.

This clone was found a few times. DNA of the CDR3: TGTGCCAGCAGCCTCGACAGAAACACTGAAGCTTTCTTT. Residues: CASSLDRNTEAFF. The chain uses TRBV5-4 and TRBJ1-1, with D tentatively TRBD1 (5 bases). The length of the CDR3 is 13 residues. V gave up 4 bases and J gave up 2 bases, with 9 bases separating them. Germline assignment: CDR1 SGHNT and CDR2 YYREEE (reference sequence). Based on the CDR3 plus reference TRBV5-4 and TRBJ1-1, the full variable domain is ETGVTQSPTHLIKTRGQQVTLRCSSQSGHNTVSWYQQALGQGPQFIFQYYREEENGRGNFPPRFSGLQFPNYSSELNVNALELDDSALYLCASSLDRNTEAFFGQGTRLTVV.

The chain links TRBV2 to TRBJ2-2, with D unclear. Germline values: CDR1 SNHLY, CDR2 FYNNEI. The CDR3 consists of 12 residues. V was trimmed by 7 bases and J by 1 base, leaving 4 bases between them. The CDR3 DNA sequence: TGTGCCAGCACTATGAACACCGGGGAGCTGTTTTTT. It yields the protein CASTMNTGELFF.

The V gene is TRBV7-9, the J gene TRBJ2-5, with D perhaps TRBD1 (5 bases). CDR1 is SEHNR, CDR2 FQNEAQ, per germline (reference sequence). The V gene lost 2 bases and the J gene lost 1 base, with 14 bases spanning the gap. CDR3 length equals 16 residues. The DNA of the CDR3 is TGTGCCAGCAGCTTAAGGAAGGGGTATGGCCAAGAGACCCAGTACTTC. Translation: CASSLRKGYGQETQYF.

The chain combines TRBV11-1 with TRBJ1-3, with TRBD1 matching over 9 bases. With 4 bases clipped from V and 2 bases from J, the junction kept 12 bases outside the gene matches. The CDR3 loop spans 18 amino acids. In germline, CDR1 is SGHAT, CDR2 FQDESV (reference sequence). CDR3 loop: CASSSTGTGQNPGNTIYF. DNA for the CDR3: TGTGCCAGCAGCTCGACCGGGACAGGGCAGAACCCTGGAAACACCATATATTTT. Drawing the rest from reference TRBV11-1 and TRBJ1-3, the complete variable domain is EAEVAQSPRYKITEKSQAVAFWCDPISGHATLYWYRQILGQGPELLVQFQDESVVDDSQLPKDRFSAERLKGVDSTLKIQPAELGDSAMYLCASSSTGTGQNPGNTIYFGEGSWLTVV.

The table lists this clone with a count of one. The rearrangement links TRBV19 to TRBJ2-1, with a tentative D call TRBD2 (7 bases). Trimming pared 0 bases from V and 3 bases from J, leaving 15 bases between. Germline CDR1 and CDR2: LNHDA and SQIVND (reference sequence). The CDR3 consists of 17 residues. The CDR3 region is CASSIDGGTGGYNEQFF. Here the CDR3 DNA reads TGTGCCAGTAGTATAGATGGGGGCACGGGGGGCTACAATGAGCAGTTCTTC.

A single count supports this clone. The V and J genes are TRBV7-9 and TRBJ2-7; 10 bases fit TRBD1. Trimming removed 4 bases from V and 3 bases from J; junction bases left unmatched: 12. Per the germline V gene, CDR1 is SEHNR and CDR2 is FQNEAQ (reference sequence). This CDR3 region has 17 residues. Written as DNA, the CDR3 is TGTGCCAGCAGCTCAGACGCAGGACAGGGGGGGAACTACGAGCAGTACTTC. Protein sequence: CASSSDAGQGGNYEQYF. Full variable domain (missing parts from reference TRBV7-9 and TRBJ2-7): DTGVSQNPRHKITKRGQNVTFRCDPISEHNRLYWYRQTLGQGPEFLTYFQNEAQLEKSRLLSDRFSAERPKGSFSTLEIQRTEQGDSAMYLCASSSDAGQGGNYEQYFGPGTRLTVT.

The chain combines TRBV6-5 with TRBJ1-1; 7 bases agree with TRBD1. Germline CDR1 is MNHEY and CDR2 is SVGAGI. Germline trimming cut 7 bases from V and 2 bases from J; bases unmatched to any gene: 7. CDR3 length equals 14 residues. CDR3 region: CASKRDRSNTEAFF. Written as DNA, the CDR3 is TGTGCCAGCAAAAGGGACAGATCTAACACTGAAGCTTTCTTT.